Shown below are 9 T cell receptor beta chains from a single sample sequenced in a study of memory CD4+ T cells and cytomegalovirus serostatus (dated by TCRdb to between 2018 and 2021). Library preparation used the immunoSEQ multiplex PCR assay. TCRdb provides this immuneACCESS table in a form limited to in-frame rearrangements. Some clones are lacking; in checked studies, under half of them reflect an unresolved V gene, and why the rest are absent is not known. Here the sample has some 60,000 clones; roughly 81% occur a single time. The top ten constitute approximately 0.99% of the sample. Single viable CD3+CD4+CD8-CD45RO+ cells were sorted as memory CD4+ T cells on a FACSAria II. What was sequenced was memory CD4+ T cells from blood. The receptors were gathered from an adult in good health and CMV-seronegative.

V is TRBV4-3 and J is TRBJ2-3; D is tentatively TRBD1 or TRBD2 (5 bases each). The V end was cut by 3 bases, the J end by 2 bases, with 15 bases between. CDR1 is LGHNA and CDR2 is YSLEER in the germline V gene. The CDR3 loop spans 16 amino acids. CDR3 coding DNA: TGCGCCAGCAGCCAGGATGGGACGGTGAACACAGATACGCAGTATTTT. It translates to CASSQDGTVNTDTQYF.

CDR3 DNA: TGTGCCAGCAGCTTAGCAGGAGACTATGGCTACACCTTC. It specifies CASSLAGDYGYTF. This chain connects TRBV11-2 to TRBJ1-2; D remains ambiguous. The CDR3 has 13 amino acids. The germline CDR1 and CDR2 sequences are SGHAT and FQNNGV. The V and J ends lost 1 base and 3 bases respectively, with 6 bases between them.

This chain joins TRBV5-5 and TRBJ2-6; D is unresolved. Germline CDR1 and CDR2: SGHKS and YYEKEE (reference sequence). This CDR3 has 16 amino acids. The V end lost 3 bases, the J end lost 4 bases, and 14 bases lay between the germline ends. The CDR3 DNA is TGTGCCAGCAGCTCAGTTCTATCGAGCGGGGCCAACGTCCTGACTTTC. Protein sequence: CASSSVLSSGANVLTF. Based on the CDR3 plus reference TRBV5-5 and TRBJ2-6, the full variable domain is DAGVTQSPTHLIKTRGQQVTLRCSPISGHKSVSWYQQVLGQGPQFIFQYYEKEERGRGNFPDRFSARQFPNYSSELNVNALLLGDSALYLCASSSVLSSGANVLTFGAGSRLTVL.

The chain couples TRBV7-2 to TRBJ1-2, with 9 nucleotides matching TRBD1. Germline trimming cut 1 base from V and 8 bases from J; bases unmatched to any gene: 5. The CDR3 spans 14 residues. CDR1 is SGHTA and CDR2 is FQGNSA in the germline V gene. The DNA for the CDR3 is TGTGCCAGCAGCTTAGAGGGACAGGGTTACGGCTACACCTTC. Amino acids: CASSLEGQGYGYTF.

This clone has a single count. Here the CDR3 reads CASSQSAQGSDTQYF. The CDR3 DNA follows: TGCGCCAGCAGCCAATCGGCGCAAGGTTCGGATACGCAGTATTTT. This rearrangement joins TRBV4-1 to TRBJ2-3; D unresolved. The CDR3 has 15 amino acids. V shed 2 bases and J shed 6 bases, with 15 bases lying between them. CDR1 and CDR2 (germline): MGHRA, YSYEKL.

The chain employs TRBV23-1 and TRBJ1-2; weak D call: TRBD1 (5 bases). Being an ORF, TRBV23-1 has a function that is uncertain. The CDR3 has 18 amino acids. V was trimmed by 1 base and J by 7 bases, leaving 25 bases between them. CDR3 sequence (DNA): TGCGCCAGCAGTCAATTGGTGGGACCCGGTGGTTTTGTTTTTGGCTACACCTTC. It codes for CASSQLVGPGGFVFGYTF.

The chain is built from TRBV5-8 and TRBJ1-1, with 7 nucleotides matching TRBD1. Looked up from germline, CDR1 is SGHTS and CDR2 is YDEGEE. The CDR3 is 14 amino acids. The trim removed 0 bases at V and 10 bases at J, leaving 9 bases unmatched. CDR3 sequence (DNA): TGTGCCAGCAGCTTGGGACCGCAGGGGGAACGAGCTTTCTTT. This codes for CASSLGPQGERAFF.

Of note for this clone: This may arise from a read error, as a much more abundant clone is one base away. The chain has TRBV13 and TRBJ2-5, with no clear D. The length of the CDR3 is 12 residues. Trimming took 5 bases from V and 1 from J, leaving 5 bases between them. Germline-derived CDR1 and CDR2 are PRHDT and FYEKMQ (reference sequence). The CDR3 reads CASSAPQETQYF. The CDR3, as DNA: TGTGCCAGCAGCGCCCCCCAAGAGACCCAGTACTTC. Together with reference TRBV13 and TRBJ2-5, the CDR3 gives the full variable domain: AAGVIQSPRHLIKEKRETATLKCYPIPRHDTVYWYQQGPGQDPQFLISFYEKMQSDKGSIPDRFSAQQFSDYHSELNMSSLELGDSALYFCASSAPQETQYFGPGTRLLVL.

The V and J genes are TRBV2 and TRBJ1-5; D may be TRBD1 (5 bases). The CDR3 consists of 14 residues. In germline, CDR1 is SNHLY, CDR2 FYNNEI. V was shortened by 2 bases and J by 4 bases, with 9 bases between the two germline ends. CDR3: CASSERGANQPQHF. Here the CDR3 DNA reads TGTGCCAGCAGTGAAAGAGGGGCTAATCAGCCCCAGCATTTT.